These 17 T cell receptor beta chains originate from one sample sequenced in a study of T cell repertoires in cytomegalovirus infection. Their recognized antigens are unknown. A single record per CDR3 protein comes from TCRdb applying MiXCR to the reads. This table holds 650,000 to 850,000 distinct CDR3 sequences, around 29% found once. Sequencing used cultured CD8+ T cells from PBMCs, obtained from culture after CMV antigen stimulation. The receptors derive from a human donor in good health (CMV status not recorded). Some clones in this sample may be carry-over from other donors' samples.

In its sample, this clonotype was seen a few times. CDR3 DNA: TGTGCCAGCAGCTTAGAAGTCGTCACAGATACGCAGTATTTT. Residues: CASSLEVVTDTQYF. The chain links TRBV7-9 to TRBJ2-3; no reliable D call. This CDR3 is 14 amino acids long. Germline V gene data show CDR1 as SEHNR and CDR2 as FQNEAQ (reference sequence). V was cut by 1 base and J by 2 bases, with 7 bases left in between.

This clonotype was picked up many times. The rearrangement uses TRBV7-6 and TRBJ2-2, with 7 bases matching TRBD1. The CDR3 is 18 amino acids. V shed 2 bases, J shed 2 bases, and the junction held 11 bases outside the gene matches. CDR1 and CDR2 (germline): SGHVS, FNYEAQ. Written as DNA, the CDR3 is TGTGCCAGCAGCTTATCCCTCTCCGGGACAGCAAACACCGGGGAGCTGTTTTTT. Protein product: CASSLSLSGTANTGELFF.

This clonotype was counted between two and nine times. V is TRBV6-2 or TRBV6-3 and J is TRBJ2-3; D not certain. V lost 5 bases to trimming and J lost 0 bases, with 6 bases between them. Germline V CDR1 and CDR2: MNHEY, SVGEGT. The CDR3 runs to 13 residues. The CDR3 DNA reads TGTGCCAGCAGTATGGGCAGCACAGATACGCAGTATTTT. Protein sequence: CASSMGSTDTQYF.

Concerning this clonotype itself: A clone one base away is much larger, so this may be a read error. The chain couples TRBV7-2 to TRBJ1-4; D is uncertain. The CDR3 runs 14 residues. Germline CDR1 is SGHTA and CDR2 is FQGNSA. V gave up 4 bases and J gave up 7 bases, with 13 bases separating them. The CDR3 spells CASSSCGVREKLFF. DNA of the CDR3: TGTGCCAGCAGCTCTTGTGGTGTCCGTGAAAAACTGTTTTTT.

There are many counts of this clonotype. The J gene is TRBJ2-7, the V gene TRBV12-3 or TRBV12-4; D not certain. The V and J ends lost 3 bases and 2 bases respectively, with 8 bases between them. The CDR3 has 13 amino acids. This chain's CDR3 is CASSFNPTYEQYF. The CDR3 coding sequence is TGTGCCAGCAGTTTCAACCCAACCTACGAGCAGTACTTC.

V is TRBV9 and J is TRBJ2-1, with 10 bases that match TRBD2. V lost 0 bases, J lost 8 bases, and 5 bases stayed unmatched. Germline loops: CDR1 SGDLS, CDR2 YYNGEE. There are 15 residues in the CDR3. CDR3 loop: CASSVVSGGRDEQFF. The CDR3 DNA is TGTGCCAGCAGCGTAGTTAGCGGGGGGCGCGATGAGCAGTTCTTC. Combining the CDR3 with reference TRBV9 and TRBJ2-1 gives the whole variable domain DSGVTQTPKHLITATGQRVTLRCSPRSGDLSVYWYQQSLDQGLQFLIQYYNGEERAKGNILERFSAQQFPDLHSELNLSSLELGDSALYFCASSVVSGGRDEQFFGPGTRLTVL.

This sequence joins TRBV7-3 and TRBJ2-7; 7 nucleotides match TRBD2. Germline V gene data show CDR1 as SGHTA and CDR2 as FQGTGA. The CDR3 extends over 15 amino acids. Unmatched junction bases numbered 9, after V lost 7 bases and J lost 0 bases. The CDR3 reads CASTGRGGYSYEQYF. DNA for the CDR3: TGTGCCAGCACCGGTCGCGGGGGTTACTCCTACGAGCAGTACTTC.

The chain recombines TRBV20-1 with TRBJ2-7; TRBD1 agrees at 8 bases. Germline V gene data show CDR1 as DFQATT and CDR2 as SNEGSKA (reference sequence). The CDR3 extends over 15 amino acids. Unmatched junction bases numbered 6, after V lost 0 bases and J lost 2 bases. CDR3 in amino acids: CSARDRGQEAYEQYF. The CDR3 DNA is TGCAGTGCTAGAGATCGGGGACAGGAGGCCTACGAGCAGTACTTC.

This chain joins TRBV7-9 and TRBJ2-3; 8 bases agree with TRBD2. This CDR3 region has 16 residues. Trimming took 4 bases from V and 0 from J; bases not matched to a gene: 6. CDR1 and CDR2 (germline): SEHNR, FQNEAQ (reference sequence). CDR3 nucleotide sequence: TGTGCCAGCAGCTCCGCCCCTAGCGGGAGCACAGATACGCAGTATTTT. It specifies CASSSAPSGSTDTQYF.

V is TRBV7-3 and J is TRBJ2-7, with TRBD2 as a possible D gene (7 bases). Per germline, CDR1 SGHTA and CDR2 FQGTGA. The CDR3 length is 15 residues. V lost 8 bases and J lost 7, with 24 bases in between. The CDR3 nucleotides read TGTGCCAGCCGCTGTAGGGGTCGGGGGGCAGAGGAGCAGTACGTC. It is translated as CASRCRGRGAEEQYV.

The V call is TRBV2, the J call TRBJ2-7; 9 bases match TRBD2. The CDR3 totals 15 residues. Per the germline V gene, CDR1 is SNHLY and CDR2 is FYNNEI. V trimming: 3 bases; J trimming: 5 bases; junction bases outside the gene matches: 8. The CDR3 nucleotides are TGTGCCAGCAGTGAGGGCGGGGGGGTACAAGACGAGCAGTACTTC. It encodes CASSEGGGVQDEQYF.

V usage is TRBV2 and J usage is TRBJ1-1, with D unclear. The CDR3 consists of 13 residues. The ends were cut back, 2 bases at V and 1 base at J, with 5 bases in the middle. In germline, CDR1 is SNHLY, CDR2 FYNNEI. The CDR3 DNA follows: TGTGCCAGCAGTGAAATCTGGAACACTGAAGCTTTCTTT. Translation gives CASSEIWNTEAFF.

In this sample, this clonotype turned up a few times. V is TRBV20-1 and J is TRBJ2-4, with D unclear. Germline CDR1 reads DFQATT; CDR2 reads SNEGSKA (reference sequence). The V end lost 0 bases, the J end lost 0 bases, and 9 bases lay between the germline ends. The CDR3 has 15 residues. The CDR3 nucleotides are TGCAGTGCTAGAGATAGGGCAGAAGCCAAAAACATTCAGTACTTC. Translating gives CSARDRAEAKNIQYF.

The genes are TRBV2 and TRBJ2-7, with D uncertain. The CDR3 covers 12 residues. Per the germline V gene, CDR1 is SNHLY and CDR2 is FYNNEI. Deletions cut 7 bases from V and 7 bases from J, with 14 bases between. This chain's CDR3 is CASNGHAEEQYV. The CDR3 DNA follows: TGTGCCAGCAATGGTCATGCGGAGGAGCAGTACGTC.

The V gene is TRBV4-2, the J gene TRBJ1-1; D unresolved. The CDR3 totals 15 residues. The V end lost 1 base, the J end lost 1 base, and 10 bases lay between the germline ends. Germline values: CDR1 LGHNA, CDR2 YNFKEQ. CDR3 sequence: CASSQGEGSNTEAFF. The CDR3 nucleotides are TGTGCCAGCAGCCAAGGGGAGGGCTCGAACACTGAAGCTTTCTTT.

This clonotype was seen once. The chain has TRBV6-6 and TRBJ1-2, with D unclear. The CDR3 runs 19 residues. From germline, CDR1 is MNHNY and CDR2 SVGAGI (reference sequence). V lost 0 bases to trimming and J lost 8 bases, with 28 bases between them. CDR3 sequence: CASSYSIASGFGGMGGYTF. CDR3 bases: TGTGCCAGCAGTTACTCGATAGCTTCGGGATTTGGTGGTATGGGCGGCTACACCTTC.

This clonotype was found many times. This chain links TRBV12-3 or TRBV12-4 with TRBJ2-4, with 8 bases identical to TRBD1. The CDR3 covers 13 residues. V lost 8 bases to trimming and J lost 6 bases; unmatched junction nucleotides: 6. CDR3 sequence reads: CASGRQGRNIQYF. CDR3 nucleotides: TGTGCCAGCGGTCGACAGGGGAGAAACATTCAGTACTTC.